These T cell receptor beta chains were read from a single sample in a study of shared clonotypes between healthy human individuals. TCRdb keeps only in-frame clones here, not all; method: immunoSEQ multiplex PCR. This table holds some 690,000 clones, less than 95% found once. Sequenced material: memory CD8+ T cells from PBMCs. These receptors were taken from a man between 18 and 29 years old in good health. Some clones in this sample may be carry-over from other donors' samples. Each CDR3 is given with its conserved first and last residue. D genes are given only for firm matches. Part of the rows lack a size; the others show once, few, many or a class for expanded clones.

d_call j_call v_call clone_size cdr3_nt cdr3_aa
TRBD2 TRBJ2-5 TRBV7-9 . TGTGCCAGCAGCTTAGTAGTGGGAGGGGAGACCCAGTACTTC CASSLVVGGETQYF
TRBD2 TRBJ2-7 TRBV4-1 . TGCGCCAGCAGCCAAGTGCGGGGGTCCTACGAGCAGTACTTC CASSQVRGSYEQYF
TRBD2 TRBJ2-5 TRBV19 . TGTGCCAGTAAAATTGGACTAGCGGGTGTAGAGACCCAGTACTTC CASKIGLAGVETQYF
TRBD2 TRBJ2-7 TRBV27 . TGTGCCAGCAGTTTCCGACTAGCGGGGATCTACGAGCAGTACTTC CASSFRLAGIYEQYF
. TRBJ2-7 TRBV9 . TGTGCCAGCAGCCCCCAAGGCAACAGAATCTCCTACGAGCAGTACTTC CASSPQGNRISYEQYF
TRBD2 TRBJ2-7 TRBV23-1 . TGCGCCAGCGGGACTAGCGGGAAAGGGAGGGAAAGCTCCTACGAGCAGTACTTC CASGTSGKGRESSYEQYF
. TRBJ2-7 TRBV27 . TGTGCCAGCAGTTTTCAGAGAGGGGCAACATCCTACGAGCAGTACTTC CASSFQRGATSYEQYF
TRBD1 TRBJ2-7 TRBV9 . TGTGCCAGCAGCCCCGGACAGGGCCACGAGCAGTACTTC CASSPGQGHEQYF
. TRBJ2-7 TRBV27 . TGTGCCAGCAGGGATCGGGGGTCCTACGAGCAGTACTTC CASRDRGSYEQYF
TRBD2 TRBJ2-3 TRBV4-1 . TGCGCCAGCAGCCAGGAAGAATGGCGGGAGTGGCCAGATACGCAGTATTTT CASSQEEWREWPDTQYF
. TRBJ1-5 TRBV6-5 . TGTGCCAGCAGCCCTACACCAGGGTGGGGTCAGCCCCAGCATTTT CASSPTPGWGQPQHF
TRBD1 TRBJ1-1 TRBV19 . TGTGCCAGTAGTATGATAAGGGGGCTGGCGAACACTGAAGCTTTCTTT CASSMIRGLANTEAFF
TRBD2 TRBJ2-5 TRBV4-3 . TGCGCCAGCAGCCAAGGGTGGACTAGTAGGGAGACCCAGTACTTC CASSQGWTSRETQYF
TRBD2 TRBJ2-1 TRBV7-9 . TGTGCCAGCAGTTCCAGAAGGTTAGCGGGCCTCAATGAGCAGTTCTTC CASSSRRLAGLNEQFF
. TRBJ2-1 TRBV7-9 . TGTGCCAGCAGCTTACGGGTTGGCTACAATGAGCAGTTCTTC CASSLRVGYNEQFF
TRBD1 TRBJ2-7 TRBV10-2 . TGCGCCAGCACCCTGGACAGGGGCCACGAGCAGTACTTC CASTLDRGHEQYF
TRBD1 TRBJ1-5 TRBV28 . TGTGCCAGCAGTTGGCCGCGGACAGGGGGGGATAGCAATCAGCCCCAGCATTTT CASSWPRTGGDSNQPQHF
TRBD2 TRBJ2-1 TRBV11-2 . TGTGCCAGCAGCTTAGGTCGCCTAGCGGGAGCCAATGAGCAGTTCTTC CASSLGRLAGANEQFF
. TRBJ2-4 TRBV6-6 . TGTGCCAGCAGTTACCCCATAGGGCTAGCCAAAAACATTCAGTACTTC CASSYPIGLAKNIQYF
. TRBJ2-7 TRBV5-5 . TGTGCCAGCAGCCTCGGACCTACCTACGAGCAGTACTTC CASSLGPTYEQYF
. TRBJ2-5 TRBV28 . TGTGCCAGCGGGGGGACGGATCTGGACCAAGAGACCCAGTACTTC CASGGTDLDQETQYF
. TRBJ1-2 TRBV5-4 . TGTGCCAGCAGCTCCGATTCGGGGTTTGGCTACACCTTC CASSSDSGFGYTF
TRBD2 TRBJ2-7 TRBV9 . TGTGCCAGCAGCCCGGGAGGTCCCGTCTACGAGCAGTACTTC CASSPGGPVYEQYF
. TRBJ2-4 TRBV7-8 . TGTGCCAGCAGCTCTCGGCGAGCGGGACAAGGGATAGCCAAAAACATTCAGTACTTC CASSSRRAGQGIAKNIQYF
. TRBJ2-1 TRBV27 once TGTGCCAGCAGTCCACCCGCGGCAAGGCCCCCCTACAATGAGCAGTTCTTC CASSPPAARPPYNEQFF
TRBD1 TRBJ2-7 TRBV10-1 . TGCGCCAGCAGCCCAGGGGGCGACTCCTACGAGCAGTACTTC CASSPGGDSYEQYF
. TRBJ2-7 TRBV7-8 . TGTGCCAGCAGCTTAGTCCAGGTGACTCCCTACGAGCAGTACTTC CASSLVQVTPYEQYF
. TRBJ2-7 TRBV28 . TGTGCCAGCAGTTCCTACGGCGCAGGGTACGAGCAGTACTTC CASSSYGAGYEQYF
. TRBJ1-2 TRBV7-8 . TGTGCCAGCAGCTTATCAGGGTATGGCTACACCTTC CASSLSGYGYTF
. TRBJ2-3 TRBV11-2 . TGTGCCAGCAGCCGCATGACTGTCCAGGGGCCGGATACGCAGTATTTT CASSRMTVQGPDTQYF
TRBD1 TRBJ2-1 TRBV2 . TGTGCCAGCAGGCAATCAGGGGGCAAGGGGTACAATGAGCAGTTCTTC CASRQSGGKGYNEQFF
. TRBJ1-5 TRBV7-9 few TGTGCCAGCAGCTTGGGGGAGTGGGGCCAGCCCCAGCATTTT CASSLGEWGQPQHF
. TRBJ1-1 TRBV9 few TGTGCCAGCAGCCCCGGGCTCGCGGGAACTGAAGCTTTCTTT CASSPGLAGTEAFF
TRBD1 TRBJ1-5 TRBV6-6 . TGTGCCAGCAGTCCCCGGGACAGATATAGCAATCAGCCCCAGCATTTT CASSPRDRYSNQPQHF
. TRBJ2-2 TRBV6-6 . TGTGCCAGCAGTTACTCTAGTGCCGTGGAGCTGTTTTTT CASSYSSAVELFF
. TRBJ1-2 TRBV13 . TGTGCCAGCAGCCTCGCCGGGGTCAATGGCTACACCTTC CASSLAGVNGYTF
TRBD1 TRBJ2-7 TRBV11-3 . TGTGCCAGCAGCAAACGGACAGGGGACTACGAGCAGTACTTC CASSKRTGDYEQYF
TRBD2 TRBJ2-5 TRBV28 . TGTGCCAGCAGTTTCGTACGCAGGGAACTTACTAGCGGGAGAGGGGGAGGGGAGACCCAGTACTTC CASSFVRRELTSGRGGGETQYF
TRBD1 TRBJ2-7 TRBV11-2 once TGTGCCAGCAGCTCATGGCGGACAGGGGTCTACGAGCAGTACTTC CASSSWRTGVYEQYF
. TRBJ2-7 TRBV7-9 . TGTGCCAGCAGCCCTCCCCCAGGGGAAATGGGGGGCTACGAGCAGTACTTC CASSPPPGEMGGYEQYF
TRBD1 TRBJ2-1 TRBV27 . TGTGCCAGCAGTCCCGGGACAGGGGTCTACAATGAGCAGTTCTTC CASSPGTGVYNEQFF
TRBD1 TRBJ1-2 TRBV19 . TGTGCCAGCGCTCCGGGACAGAGAGCCTATGGCTACACCTTC CASAPGQRAYGYTF
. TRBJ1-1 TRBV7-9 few TGTGCCAGCAGCCAACGCTCAGGGGAAGATAACACTGAAGCTTTCTTT CASSQRSGEDNTEAFF
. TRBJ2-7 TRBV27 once TGTGCCAGCAGTGGTCGGGACGAAATTACCTACGAGCAGTACTTC CASSGRDEITYEQYF
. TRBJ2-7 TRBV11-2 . TGTGCCAGCAGCTTAGGAGGGGCTGGGTACGAGCAGTACTTC CASSLGGAGYEQYF